This T cell receptor (beta chain) is from a study of molecular identifiers for immune sequencing clone quantification. TCRdb reprocessed the PCR reads with MiXCR, giving one entry per CDR3 protein. Seen here are tens of thousands of distinct CDR3 sequences, 15% to 20% observed once, and the top ten hold approximately 1.5%. The germline V gene encodes CDR1 MDHEN and CDR2 SYDVKM. The CDR3 sequence is 18 residues long. V lost 5 bases, J lost 0 bases, and 19 bases lay in between. Between roughly 18,000 and 1,100,000 sorted cells, with 10%, 30% or 50% RNA, yielded naive CD8 libraries. For naive CD8 T cells, sorting used the CD8+CD4-CCR7+CD45RA+ phenotype.

This TCR derives from a human donor in good health. Some libraries in this study had Jurkat cell RNA spiked in. The sample was naive CD8+ T cells from blood, with Jurkat cell RNA spiked in. Subset reported: FACS-sorted CD8+CD4-CCR7+CD45RA+ naive T cells. The chain joins TRBV28 to TRBJ2-2, with D perhaps TRBD2 (5 bases). CDR3 nucleotides: TGTGCCAGCAGTGGACGTCTGAGGGCAGTAACGAACACCGGGGAGCTGTTTTTT. Protein sequence: CASSGRLRAVTNTGELFF.